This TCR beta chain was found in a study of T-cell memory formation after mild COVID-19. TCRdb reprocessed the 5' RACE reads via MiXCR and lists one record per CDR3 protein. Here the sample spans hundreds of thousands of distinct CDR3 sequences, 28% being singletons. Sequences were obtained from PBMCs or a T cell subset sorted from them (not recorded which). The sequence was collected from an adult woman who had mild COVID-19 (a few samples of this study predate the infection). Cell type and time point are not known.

The CDR3 region is CASSYSSSGRAGELFF. CDR3 DNA sequence: TGTGCCAGCAGTTACTCTTCTAGCGGGAGGGCCGGGGAGCTGTTTTTT. The rearrangement links TRBV6-5 to TRBJ2-2; 12 bases map to TRBD2. The V and J ends lost 0 bases and 6 bases, in that order; junction bases with no gene match: 2. The length of the CDR3 is 16 residues. Looked up from germline, CDR1 is MNHEY and CDR2 is SVGAGI.